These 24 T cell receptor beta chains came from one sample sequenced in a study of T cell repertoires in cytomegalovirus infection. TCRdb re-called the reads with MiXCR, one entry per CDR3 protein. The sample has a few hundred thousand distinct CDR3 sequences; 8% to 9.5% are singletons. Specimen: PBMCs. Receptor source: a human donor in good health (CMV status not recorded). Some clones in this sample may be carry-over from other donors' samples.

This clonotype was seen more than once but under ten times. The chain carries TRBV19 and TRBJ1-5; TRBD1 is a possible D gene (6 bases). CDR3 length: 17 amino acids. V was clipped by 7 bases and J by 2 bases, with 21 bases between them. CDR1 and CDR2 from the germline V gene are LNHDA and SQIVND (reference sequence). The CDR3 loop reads CASTQSQGRNGNQPQHF. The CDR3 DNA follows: TGTGCCAGTACCCAGAGTCAGGGGAGGAATGGCAATCAGCCCCAGCATTTT.

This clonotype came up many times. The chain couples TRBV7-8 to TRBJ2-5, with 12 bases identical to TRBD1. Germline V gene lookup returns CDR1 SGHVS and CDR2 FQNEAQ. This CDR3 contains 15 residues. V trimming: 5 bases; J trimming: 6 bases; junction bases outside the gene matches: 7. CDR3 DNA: TGTGCCAGCAGCACAGGGACAGGGGGCGCACAGACCCAGTACTTC. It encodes CASSTGTGGAQTQYF.

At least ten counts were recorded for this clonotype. CDR3 in DNA: TGTGCCAGCAGCTTAGTAGCGAGCGGGGGCTTCGGGGGGGGACACGAGCAGTACTTC. Protein: CASSLVASGGFGGGHEQYF. The chain employs TRBV7-2 and TRBJ2-7; 8 bases are a match to TRBD2. With V trimmed by 1 base and J by 5 bases, 19 bases remained unmatched. The CDR3 extends over 19 amino acids. Germline V gene data show CDR1 as SGHTA and CDR2 as FQGNSA.

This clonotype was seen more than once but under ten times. In DNA, the CDR3 is TGTGCCATCAGTGAGGTTTGGGGGACGACCTTCAGCTACACCTTC. Translated: CAISEVWGTTFSYTF. V gene TRBV10-3 combines with J gene TRBJ1-2; tentative D call: TRBD1 (5 bases). The CDR3 runs to 15 residues. Trimming left V 2 bases short and J 9 bases short, with 19 bases between. Germline loops: CDR1 ENHRY, CDR2 SYGVKD.

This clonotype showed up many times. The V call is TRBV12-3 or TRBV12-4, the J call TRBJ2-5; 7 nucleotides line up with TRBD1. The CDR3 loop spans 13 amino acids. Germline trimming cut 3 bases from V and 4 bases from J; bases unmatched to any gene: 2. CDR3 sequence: CASSLGQIETQYF. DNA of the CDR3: TGTGCCAGCAGTTTGGGACAGATAGAGACCCAGTACTTC.

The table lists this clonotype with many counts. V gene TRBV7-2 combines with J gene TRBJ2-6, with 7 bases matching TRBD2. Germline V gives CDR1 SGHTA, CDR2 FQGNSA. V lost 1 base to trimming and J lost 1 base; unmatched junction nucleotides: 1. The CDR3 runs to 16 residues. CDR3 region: CASSLGGGSGANVLTF. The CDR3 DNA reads TGTGCCAGCAGCTTAGGGGGGGGGTCTGGGGCCAACGTCCTGACTTTC.

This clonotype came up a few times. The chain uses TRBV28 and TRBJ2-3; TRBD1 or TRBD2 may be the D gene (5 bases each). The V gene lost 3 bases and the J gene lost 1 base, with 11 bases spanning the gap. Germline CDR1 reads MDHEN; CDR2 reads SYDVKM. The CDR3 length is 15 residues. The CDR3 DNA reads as TGTGCCAGCAGTTTTAGTCGGGGCGGCACAGATACGCAGTATTTT. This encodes CASSFSRGGTDTQYF.

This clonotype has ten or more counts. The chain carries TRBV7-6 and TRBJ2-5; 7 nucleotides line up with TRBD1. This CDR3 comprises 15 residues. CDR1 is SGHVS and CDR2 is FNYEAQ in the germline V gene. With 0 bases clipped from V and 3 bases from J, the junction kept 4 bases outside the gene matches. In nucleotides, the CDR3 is TGTGCCAGCAGCTTAGCGGAGGACAGGAAAGAGACCCAGTACTTC. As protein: CASSLAEDRKETQYF.

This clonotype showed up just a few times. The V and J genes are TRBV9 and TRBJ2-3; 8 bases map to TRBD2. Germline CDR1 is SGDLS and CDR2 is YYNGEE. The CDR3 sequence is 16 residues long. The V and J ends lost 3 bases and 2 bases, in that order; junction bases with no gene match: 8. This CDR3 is CASSASGLGNTDTQYF. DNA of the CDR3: TGTGCCAGCAGCGCGTCGGGACTAGGGAACACAGATACGCAGTATTTT.

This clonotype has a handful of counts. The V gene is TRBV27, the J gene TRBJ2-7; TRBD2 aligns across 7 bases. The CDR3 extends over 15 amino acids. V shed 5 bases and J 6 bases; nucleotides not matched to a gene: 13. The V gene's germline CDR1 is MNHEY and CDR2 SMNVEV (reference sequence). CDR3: CASSIYWREIAEQYF. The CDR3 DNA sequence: TGTGCCAGCAGTATATATTGGCGGGAGATCGCCGAGCAGTACTTC.

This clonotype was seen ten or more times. The DNA of the CDR3 is TGCGCCAGCAGCCCCGGACTAGCGGGAGGGCCTCTCAATGAGCAGTTCTTC. It encodes CASSPGLAGGPLNEQFF. The chain joins TRBV5-1 to TRBJ2-1, with 15 bases identical to TRBD2. This CDR3 has 17 residues. CDR1 and CDR2 (germline): SGHRS, YFSETQ. V shed 4 bases and J 6 bases; nucleotides not matched to a gene: 8.

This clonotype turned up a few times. DNA of the CDR3: TGTGCCAGCAGGCCAGTTGACACTAGAGGGTACGAGCAGTACTTC. It translates to CASRPVDTRGYEQYF. The chain combines TRBV28 with TRBJ2-7, with a possible D match to TRBD2 (5 bases). Germline lookup yields CDR1 MDHEN and CDR2 SYDVKM. Trimming took off 6 bases at V and 4 bases at J, with 19 bases between the two ends. The CDR3 totals 15 residues.

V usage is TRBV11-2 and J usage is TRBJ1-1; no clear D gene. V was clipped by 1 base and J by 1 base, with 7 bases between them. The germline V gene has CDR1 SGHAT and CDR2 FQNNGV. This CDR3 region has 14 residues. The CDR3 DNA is TGTGCCAGCAGCTTAGCGTGGGCGAACACTGAAGCTTTCTTT. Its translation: CASSLAWANTEAFF.

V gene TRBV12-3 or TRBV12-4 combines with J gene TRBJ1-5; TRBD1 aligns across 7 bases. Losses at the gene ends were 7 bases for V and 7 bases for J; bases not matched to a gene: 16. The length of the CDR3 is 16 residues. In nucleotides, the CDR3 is TGTGCCAGCACATCAGGTCTACCCCAGGGGGAACAGCCCCAGCATTTT. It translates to CASTSGLPQGEQPQHF.

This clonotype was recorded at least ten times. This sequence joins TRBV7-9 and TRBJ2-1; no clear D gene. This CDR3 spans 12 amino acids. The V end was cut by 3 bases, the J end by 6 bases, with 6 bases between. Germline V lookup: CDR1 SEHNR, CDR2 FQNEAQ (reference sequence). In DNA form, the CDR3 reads TGTGCCAGCAGCTTTGTTTCCAATGAGCAGTTCTTC. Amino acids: CASSFVSNEQFF.

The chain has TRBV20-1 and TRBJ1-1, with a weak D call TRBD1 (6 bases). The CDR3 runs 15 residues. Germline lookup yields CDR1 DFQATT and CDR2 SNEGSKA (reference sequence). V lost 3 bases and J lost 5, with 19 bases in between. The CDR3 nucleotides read TGCAGTGCTAGTGGGGGGGGGGCAGCGTTGACTGAAGCTTTCTTT. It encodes CSASGGGAALTEAFF.

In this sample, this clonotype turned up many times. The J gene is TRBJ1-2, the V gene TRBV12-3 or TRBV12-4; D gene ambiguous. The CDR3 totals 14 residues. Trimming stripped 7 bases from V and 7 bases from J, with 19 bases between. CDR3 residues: CASTTLLGNSGYTF. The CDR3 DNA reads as TGTGCCAGCACTACACTTTTGGGAAATTCTGGCTACACCTTC.

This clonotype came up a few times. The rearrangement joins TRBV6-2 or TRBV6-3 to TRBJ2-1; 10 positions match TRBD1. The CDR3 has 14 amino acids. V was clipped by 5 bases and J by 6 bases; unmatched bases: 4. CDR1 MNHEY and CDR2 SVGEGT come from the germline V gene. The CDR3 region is CASSRDRGINEQFF. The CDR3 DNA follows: TGTGCCAGCAGTCGGGACAGGGGCATCAATGAGCAGTTCTTC.

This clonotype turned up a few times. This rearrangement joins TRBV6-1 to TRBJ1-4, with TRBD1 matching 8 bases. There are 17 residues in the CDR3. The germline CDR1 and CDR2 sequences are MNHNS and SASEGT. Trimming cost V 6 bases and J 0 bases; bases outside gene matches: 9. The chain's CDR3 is CASSGQGPLATNEKLFF. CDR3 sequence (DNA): TGTGCCAGCAGCGGACAGGGCCCCCTTGCAACTAATGAAAAACTGTTTTTT.

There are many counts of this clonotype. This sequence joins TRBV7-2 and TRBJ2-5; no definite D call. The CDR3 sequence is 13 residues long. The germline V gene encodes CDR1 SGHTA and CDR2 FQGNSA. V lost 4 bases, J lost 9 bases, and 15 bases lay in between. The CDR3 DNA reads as TGTGCCAGCAGCTGGGGAAACGCGGTCCCCCAGTACTTC. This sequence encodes CASSWGNAVPQYF.

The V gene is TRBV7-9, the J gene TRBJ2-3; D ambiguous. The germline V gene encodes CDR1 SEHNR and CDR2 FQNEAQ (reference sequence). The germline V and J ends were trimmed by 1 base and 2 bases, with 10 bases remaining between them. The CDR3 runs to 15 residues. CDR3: CASSLGKPLTDTQYF. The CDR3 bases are TGTGCCAGCAGCTTAGGAAAGCCTCTCACAGATACGCAGTATTTT.

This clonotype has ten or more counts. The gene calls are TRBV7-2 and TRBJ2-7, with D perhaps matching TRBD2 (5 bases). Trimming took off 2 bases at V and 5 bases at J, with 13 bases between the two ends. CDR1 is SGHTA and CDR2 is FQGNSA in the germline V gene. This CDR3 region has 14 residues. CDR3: CASSLRAPGNEQYF. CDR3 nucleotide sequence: TGTGCCAGCAGCTTAAGGGCGCCGGGGAACGAGCAGTACTTC.

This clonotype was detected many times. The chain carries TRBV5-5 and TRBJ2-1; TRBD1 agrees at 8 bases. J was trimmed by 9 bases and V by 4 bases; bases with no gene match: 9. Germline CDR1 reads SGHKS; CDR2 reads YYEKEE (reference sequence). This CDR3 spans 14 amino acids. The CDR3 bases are TGTGCCAGCAGCCCCATCGGACAGGGAAGTGAGCAGTTCTTC. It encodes CASSPIGQGSEQFF.

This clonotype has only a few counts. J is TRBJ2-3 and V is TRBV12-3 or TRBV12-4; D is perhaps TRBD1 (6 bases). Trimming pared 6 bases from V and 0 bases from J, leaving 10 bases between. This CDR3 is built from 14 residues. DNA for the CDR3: TGTGCCAGCAGAGGACAGATTAGCACAGATACGCAGTATTTT. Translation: CASRGQISTDTQYF.